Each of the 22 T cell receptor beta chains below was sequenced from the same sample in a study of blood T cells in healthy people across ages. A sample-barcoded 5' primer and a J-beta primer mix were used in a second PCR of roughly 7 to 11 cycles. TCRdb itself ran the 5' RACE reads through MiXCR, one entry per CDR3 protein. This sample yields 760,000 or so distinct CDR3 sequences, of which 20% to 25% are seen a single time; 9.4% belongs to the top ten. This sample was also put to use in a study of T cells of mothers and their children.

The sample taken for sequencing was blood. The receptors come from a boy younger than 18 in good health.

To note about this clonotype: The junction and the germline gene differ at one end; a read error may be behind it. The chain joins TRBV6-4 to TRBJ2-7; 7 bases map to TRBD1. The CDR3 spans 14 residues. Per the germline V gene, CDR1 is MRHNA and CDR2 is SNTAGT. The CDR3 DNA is TGTGCCAGGCTCCTAGGGGGCAGCTCCTACGAGCAGCACTTC. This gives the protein CARLLGGSSYEQHF.

CDR3 loop: CASSPSGGHTGELFF. The CDR3 DNA reads as TGTGCCAGCAGCCCATCAGGGGGCCACACCGGGGAGCTGTTTTTT. J is TRBJ2-2 and V is TRBV7-9, with 8 bases lining up with TRBD1. CDR1 is SEHNR and CDR2 is FQNEAQ in the germline V gene (reference sequence). The CDR3 runs to 15 residues. With 5 bases clipped from V and 3 bases from J, the junction kept 5 bases outside the gene matches. Filled out from reference TRBV7-9 and TRBJ2-2, the complete variable domain reads DTGVSQNPRHKITKRGQNVTFRCDPISEHNRLYWYRQTLGQGPEFLTYFQNEAQLEKSRLLSDRFSAERPKGSFSTLEIQRTEQGDSAMYLCASSPSGGHTGELFFGEGSRLTVL.

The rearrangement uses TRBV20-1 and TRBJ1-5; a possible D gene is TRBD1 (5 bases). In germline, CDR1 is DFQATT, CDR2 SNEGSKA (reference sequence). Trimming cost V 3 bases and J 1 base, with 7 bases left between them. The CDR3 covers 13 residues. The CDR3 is CSASRDSNQPQHF. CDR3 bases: TGCAGTGCTAGCCGGGACAGCAATCAGCCCCAGCATTTT.

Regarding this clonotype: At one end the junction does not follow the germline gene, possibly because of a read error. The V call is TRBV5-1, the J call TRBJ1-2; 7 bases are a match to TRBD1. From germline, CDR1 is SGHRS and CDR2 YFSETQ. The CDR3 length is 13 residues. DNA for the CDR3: TGCGCCAGCAGCTGGGACAGCTTATCAGGCTGCACCTTC. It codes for CASSWDSLSGCTF.

The CDR3 here is CASSSGQGPDTLHF. CDR3 DNA sequence: TGTGCCAGCAGCTCGGGACAGGGTCCGGACACCCTCCACTTT. V is TRBV7-2 and J is TRBJ1-6; TRBD1 matches at 9 bases. The CDR3 is 14 residues long. J lost 14 bases, V lost 4 bases, and 9 bases had no gene match. Germline V gene data show CDR1 as SGHTA and CDR2 as FQGNSA. Full variable domain (rest looked up from reference TRBV7-2 and TRBJ1-6): GAGVSQSPSNKVTEKGKDVELRCDPISGHTALYWYRQSLGQGLEFLIYFQGNSAPDKSGLPSDRFSAERTGGSVSTLTIQRTQQEDSAVYLCASSSGQGPDTLHFGNGTRLTVT.

CDR3 sequence: CATSREGTQYF. The DNA of the CDR3 is TGTGCCACCAGCAGAGAAGGGACCCAGTACTTC. The chain employs TRBV15 and TRBJ2-5; D remains ambiguous. This CDR3 contains 11 residues. Germline CDR1 reads LNHNV; CDR2 reads YYDKDF (reference sequence). Trimming removed 0 bases from V and 7 bases from J, with 3 bases in between.

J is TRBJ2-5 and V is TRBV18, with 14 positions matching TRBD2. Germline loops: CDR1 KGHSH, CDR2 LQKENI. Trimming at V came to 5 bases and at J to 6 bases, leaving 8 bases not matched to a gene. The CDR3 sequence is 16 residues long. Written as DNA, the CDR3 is TGTGCCAGCTCATCCACGGGACTAGCGGGGGCTCAGACCCAGTACTTC. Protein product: CASSSTGLAGAQTQYF.

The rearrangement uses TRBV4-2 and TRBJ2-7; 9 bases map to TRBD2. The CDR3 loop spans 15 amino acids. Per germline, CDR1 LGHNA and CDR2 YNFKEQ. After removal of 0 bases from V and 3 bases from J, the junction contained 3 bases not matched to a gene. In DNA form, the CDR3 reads TGTGCCAGCAGCCAAGATGGGACTAGCATCTACGAGCAGTACTTC. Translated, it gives CASSQDGTSIYEQYF.

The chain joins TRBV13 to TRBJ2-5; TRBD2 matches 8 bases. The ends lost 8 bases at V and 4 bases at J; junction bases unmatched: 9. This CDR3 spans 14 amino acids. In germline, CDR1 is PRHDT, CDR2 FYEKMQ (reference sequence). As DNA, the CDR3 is TGTGCCAGCCGCGCGGGGGGTGCGATAGAGACCCAGTACTTC. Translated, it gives CASRAGGAIETQYF. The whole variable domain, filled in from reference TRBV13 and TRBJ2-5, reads AAGVIQSPRHLIKEKRETATLKCYPIPRHDTVYWYQQGPGQDPQFLISFYEKMQSDKGSIPDRFSAQQFSDYHSELNMSSLELGDSALYFCASRAGGAIETQYFGPGTRLLVL.

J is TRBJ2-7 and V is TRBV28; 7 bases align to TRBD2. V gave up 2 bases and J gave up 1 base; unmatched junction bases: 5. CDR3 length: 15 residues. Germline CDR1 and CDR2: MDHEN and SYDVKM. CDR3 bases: TGTGCCAGCAGTTTACAGGCTAGCGGATCCTACGAGCAGTACTTC. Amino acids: CASSLQASGSYEQYF.

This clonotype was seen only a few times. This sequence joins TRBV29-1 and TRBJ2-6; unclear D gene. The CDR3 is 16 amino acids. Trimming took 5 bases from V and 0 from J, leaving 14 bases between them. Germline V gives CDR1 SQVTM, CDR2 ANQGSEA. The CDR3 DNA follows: TGCAGCGTTTTGACCCGACTGACCTCTGGGGCCAACGTCCTGACTTTC. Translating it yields CSVLTRLTSGANVLTF.

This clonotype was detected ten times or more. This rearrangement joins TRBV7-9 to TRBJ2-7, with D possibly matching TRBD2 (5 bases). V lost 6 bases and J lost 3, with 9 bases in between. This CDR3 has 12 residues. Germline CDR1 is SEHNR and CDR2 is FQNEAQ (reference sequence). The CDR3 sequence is CASSPTSYEQYF. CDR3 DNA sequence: TGTGCCAGCAGTCCAACTAGCTACGAGCAGTACTTC.

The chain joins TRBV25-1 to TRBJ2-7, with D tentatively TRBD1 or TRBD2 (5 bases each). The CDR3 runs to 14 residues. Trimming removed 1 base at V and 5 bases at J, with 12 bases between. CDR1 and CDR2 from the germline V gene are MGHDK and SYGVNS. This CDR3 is CASSESGLADEQYF. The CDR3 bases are TGTGCCAGCAGTGAATCAGGGCTAGCCGACGAGCAGTACTTC.

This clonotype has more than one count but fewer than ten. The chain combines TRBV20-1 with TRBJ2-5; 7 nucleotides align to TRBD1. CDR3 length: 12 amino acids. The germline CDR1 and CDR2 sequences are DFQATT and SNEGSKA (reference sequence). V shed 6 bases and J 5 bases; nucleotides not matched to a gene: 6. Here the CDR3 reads CSAERQGETQYF. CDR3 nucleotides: TGCAGTGCGGAAAGACAGGGTGAGACCCAGTACTTC.

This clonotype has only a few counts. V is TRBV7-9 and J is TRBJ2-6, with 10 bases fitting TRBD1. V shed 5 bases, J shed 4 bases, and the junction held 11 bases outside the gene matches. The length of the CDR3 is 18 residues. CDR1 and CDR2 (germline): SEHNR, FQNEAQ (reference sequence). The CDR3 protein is CASSRRGQGLTGANVLTF. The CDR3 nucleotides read TGTGCCAGCAGCAGAAGGGGACAGGGGCTCACCGGGGCCAACGTCCTGACTTTC.

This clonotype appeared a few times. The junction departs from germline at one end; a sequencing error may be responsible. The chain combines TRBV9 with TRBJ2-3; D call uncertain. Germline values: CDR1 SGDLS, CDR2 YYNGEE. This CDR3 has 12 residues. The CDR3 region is CAGSAPQDTQYF. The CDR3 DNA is TGTGCCGGCAGCGCGCCTCAAGATACGCAGTATTTT.

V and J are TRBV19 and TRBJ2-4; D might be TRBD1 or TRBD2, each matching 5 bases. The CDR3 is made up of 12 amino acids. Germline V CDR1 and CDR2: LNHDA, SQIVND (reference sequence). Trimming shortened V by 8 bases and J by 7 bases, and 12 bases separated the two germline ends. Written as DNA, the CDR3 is TGTGCCAGTTCGGACTGGGGGAACATTCAGTACTTC. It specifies CASSDWGNIQYF.

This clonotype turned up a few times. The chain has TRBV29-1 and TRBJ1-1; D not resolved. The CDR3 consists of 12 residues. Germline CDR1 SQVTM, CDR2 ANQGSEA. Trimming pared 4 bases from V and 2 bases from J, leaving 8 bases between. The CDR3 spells CSVGAENTEAFF. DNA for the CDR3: TGCAGCGTTGGTGCCGAAAACACTGAAGCTTTCTTT.

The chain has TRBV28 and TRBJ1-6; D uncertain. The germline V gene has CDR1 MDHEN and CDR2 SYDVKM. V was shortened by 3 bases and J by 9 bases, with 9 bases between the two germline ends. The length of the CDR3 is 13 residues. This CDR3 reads CASSFEGRSPLHF. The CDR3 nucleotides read TGTGCCAGCAGTTTCGAGGGCCGTTCACCCCTCCACTTT.

The CDR3 region has the DNA TGCAGTGCTAGACCGGGACAGGGGAGCACTGAAGCTTTCTTT. It codes for CSARPGQGSTEAFF. This rearrangement joins TRBV20-1 to TRBJ1-1; 10 bases are a match to TRBD1. The CDR3 totals 14 residues. The germline V gene encodes CDR1 DFQATT and CDR2 SNEGSKA (reference sequence). With V trimmed by 2 bases and J by 4 bases, 4 bases remained unmatched.

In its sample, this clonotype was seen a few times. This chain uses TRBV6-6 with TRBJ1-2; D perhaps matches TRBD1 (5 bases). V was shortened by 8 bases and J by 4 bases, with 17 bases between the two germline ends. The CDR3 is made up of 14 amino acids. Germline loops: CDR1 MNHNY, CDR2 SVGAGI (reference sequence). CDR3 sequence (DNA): TGTGCCAGCGGCCCCATGCAGGGCCCCTATGGCTACACCTTC. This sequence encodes CASGPMQGPYGYTF.

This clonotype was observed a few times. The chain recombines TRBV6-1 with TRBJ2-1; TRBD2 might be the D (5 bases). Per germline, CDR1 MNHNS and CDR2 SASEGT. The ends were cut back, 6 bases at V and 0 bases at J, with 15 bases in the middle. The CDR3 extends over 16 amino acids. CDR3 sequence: CASSAAGRSSYNEQFF. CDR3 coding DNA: TGTGCCAGCAGCGCCGCGGGCAGGAGCTCCTACAATGAGCAGTTCTTC.